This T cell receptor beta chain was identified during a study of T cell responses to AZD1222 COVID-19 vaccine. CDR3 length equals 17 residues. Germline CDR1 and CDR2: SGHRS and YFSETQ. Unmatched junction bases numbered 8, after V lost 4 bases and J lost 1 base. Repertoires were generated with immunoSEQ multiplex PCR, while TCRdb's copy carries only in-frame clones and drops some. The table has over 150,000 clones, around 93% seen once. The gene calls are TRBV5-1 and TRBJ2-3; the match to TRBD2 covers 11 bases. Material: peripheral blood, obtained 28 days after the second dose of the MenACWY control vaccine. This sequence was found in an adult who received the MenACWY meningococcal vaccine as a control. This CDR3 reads CASSRSGGVRGTDTQYF. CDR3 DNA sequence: TGCGCCAGCAGCCGTAGCGGGGGGGTTCGTGGCACAGATACGCAGTATTTT.